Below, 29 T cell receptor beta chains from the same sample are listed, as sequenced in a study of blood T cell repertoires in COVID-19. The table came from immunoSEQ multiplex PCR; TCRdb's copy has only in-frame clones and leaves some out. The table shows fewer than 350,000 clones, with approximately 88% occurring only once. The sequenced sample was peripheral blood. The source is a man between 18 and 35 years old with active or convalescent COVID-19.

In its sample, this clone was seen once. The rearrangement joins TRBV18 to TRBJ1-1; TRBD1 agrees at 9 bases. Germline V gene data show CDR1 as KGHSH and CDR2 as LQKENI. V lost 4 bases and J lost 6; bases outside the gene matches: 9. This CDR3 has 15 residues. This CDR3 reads CASSRTGEEIAEAFF. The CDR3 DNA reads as TGTGCCAGCTCACGGACAGGGGAGGAAATCGCTGAAGCTTTCTTT.

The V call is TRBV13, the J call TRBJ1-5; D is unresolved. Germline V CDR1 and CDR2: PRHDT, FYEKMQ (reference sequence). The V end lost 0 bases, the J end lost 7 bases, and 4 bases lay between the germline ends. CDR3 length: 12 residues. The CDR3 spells CASSLGSQPQHF. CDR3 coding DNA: TGTGCCAGCAGCTTAGGCTCCCAGCCCCAGCATTTT.

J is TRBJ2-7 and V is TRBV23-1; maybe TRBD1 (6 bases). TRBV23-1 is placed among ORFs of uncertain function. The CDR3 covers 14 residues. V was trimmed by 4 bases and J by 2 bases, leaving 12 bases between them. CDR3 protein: CASSRNRVPYEQYF. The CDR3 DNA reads TGCGCCAGCAGTCGAAACAGGGTCCCCTACGAGCAGTACTTC.

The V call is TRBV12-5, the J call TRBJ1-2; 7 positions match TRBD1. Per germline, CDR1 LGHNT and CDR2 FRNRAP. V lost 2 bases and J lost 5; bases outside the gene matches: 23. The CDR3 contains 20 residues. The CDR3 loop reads CASGLTTDRDRPIGGYGYTF. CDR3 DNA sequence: TGTGCTAGTGGTTTGACAACGGACCGGGACAGACCTATCGGAGGGTATGGCTACACCTTC.

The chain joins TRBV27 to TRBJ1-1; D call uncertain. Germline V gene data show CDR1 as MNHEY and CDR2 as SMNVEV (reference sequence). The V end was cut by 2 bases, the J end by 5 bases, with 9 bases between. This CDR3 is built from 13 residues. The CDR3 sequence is CASSLPSRTEAFF. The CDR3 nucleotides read TGTGCCAGCAGTTTACCTTCGAGGACTGAAGCTTTCTTT.

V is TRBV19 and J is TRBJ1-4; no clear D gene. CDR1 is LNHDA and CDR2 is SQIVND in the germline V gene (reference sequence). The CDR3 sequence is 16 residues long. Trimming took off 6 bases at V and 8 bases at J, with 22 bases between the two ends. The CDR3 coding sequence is TGTGCCAGTAGGCAGGCATTGTCACCGACGTGGGAAAAACTGTTTTTT. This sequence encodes CASRQALSPTWEKLFF.

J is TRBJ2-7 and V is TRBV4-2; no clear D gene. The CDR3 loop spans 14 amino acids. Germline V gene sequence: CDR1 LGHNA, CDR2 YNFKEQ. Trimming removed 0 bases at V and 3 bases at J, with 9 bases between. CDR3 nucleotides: TGTGCCAGCAGCCAAGATCTTACAGTCTACGAGCAGTACTTC. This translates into CASSQDLTVYEQYF.

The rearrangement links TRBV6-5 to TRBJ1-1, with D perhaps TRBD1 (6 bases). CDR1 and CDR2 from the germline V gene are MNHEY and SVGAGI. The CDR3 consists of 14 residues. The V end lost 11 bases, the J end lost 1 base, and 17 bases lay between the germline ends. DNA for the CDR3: TGTGCCGGACAACAGGGCAGCGAGAACACTGAAGCTTTCTTT. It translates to CAGQQGSENTEAFF.

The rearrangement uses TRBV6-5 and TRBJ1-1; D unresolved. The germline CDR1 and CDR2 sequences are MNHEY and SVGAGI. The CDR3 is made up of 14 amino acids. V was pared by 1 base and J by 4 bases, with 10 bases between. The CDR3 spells CASSYWGGGTEAFF. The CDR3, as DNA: TGTGCCAGCAGTTACTGGGGAGGAGGCACTGAAGCTTTCTTT.

The CDR3 is CASSPFGEPPSYNEQFF. The CDR3 DNA is TGCGCCAGCAGCCCCTTTGGAGAGCCTCCTTCCTACAATGAGCAGTTCTTC. V is TRBV5-1 and J is TRBJ2-1; D not resolved. Germline V gene sequence: CDR1 SGHRS, CDR2 YFSETQ. Trimming stripped 4 bases from V and 1 base from J, with 18 bases between. The CDR3 is 17 amino acids. Full variable domain (rest looked up from reference TRBV5-1 and TRBJ2-1): KAGVTQTPRYLIKTRGQQVTLSCSPISGHRSVSWYQQTPGQGLQFLFEYFSETQRNKGNFPGRFSGRQFSNSRSEMNVSTLELGDSALYLCASSPFGEPPSYNEQFFGPGTRLTVL.

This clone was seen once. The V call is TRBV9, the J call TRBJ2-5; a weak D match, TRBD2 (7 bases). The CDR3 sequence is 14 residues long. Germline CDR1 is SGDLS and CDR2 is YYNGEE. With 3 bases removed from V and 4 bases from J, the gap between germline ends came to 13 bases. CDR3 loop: CASSEQGGGETQYF. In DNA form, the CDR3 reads TGTGCCAGCAGCGAACAGGGAGGGGGAGAGACCCAGTACTTC.

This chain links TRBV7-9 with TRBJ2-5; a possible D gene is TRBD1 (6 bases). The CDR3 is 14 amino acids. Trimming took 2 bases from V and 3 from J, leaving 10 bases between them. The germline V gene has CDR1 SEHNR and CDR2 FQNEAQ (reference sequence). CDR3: CASSLLGQKETQYF. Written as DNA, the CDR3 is TGTGCCAGCAGCTTATTGGGACAAAAAGAGACCCAGTACTTC.

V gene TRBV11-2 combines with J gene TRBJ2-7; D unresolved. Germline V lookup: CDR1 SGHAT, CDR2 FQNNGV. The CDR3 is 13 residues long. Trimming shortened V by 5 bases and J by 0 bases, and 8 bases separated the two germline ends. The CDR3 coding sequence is TGTGCCAGCAGCCCTCGGAGCTCCTACGAGCAGTACTTC. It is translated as CASSPRSSYEQYF. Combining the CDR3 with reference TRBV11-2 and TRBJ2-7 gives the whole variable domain EAGVAQSPRYKIIEKRQSVAFWCNPISGHATLYWYQQILGQGPKLLIQFQNNGVVDDSQLPKDRFSAERLKGVDSTLKIQPAKLEDSAVYLCASSPRSSYEQYFGPGTRLTVT.

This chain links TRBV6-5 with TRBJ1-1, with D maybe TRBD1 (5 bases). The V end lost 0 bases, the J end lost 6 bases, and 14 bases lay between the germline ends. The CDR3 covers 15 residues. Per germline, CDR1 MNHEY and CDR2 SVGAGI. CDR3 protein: CASSYSVGGDAEAFF. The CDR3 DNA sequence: TGTGCCAGCAGTTACTCCGTTGGAGGGGACGCTGAAGCTTTCTTT.

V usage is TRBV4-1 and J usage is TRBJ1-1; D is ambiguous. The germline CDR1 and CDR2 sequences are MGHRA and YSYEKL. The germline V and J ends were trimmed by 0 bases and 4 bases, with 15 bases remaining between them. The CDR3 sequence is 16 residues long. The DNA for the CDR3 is TGCGCCAGCAGCCAAGATTTGGCAGTCCCAAGCACTGAAGCTTTCTTT. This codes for CASSQDLAVPSTEAFF.

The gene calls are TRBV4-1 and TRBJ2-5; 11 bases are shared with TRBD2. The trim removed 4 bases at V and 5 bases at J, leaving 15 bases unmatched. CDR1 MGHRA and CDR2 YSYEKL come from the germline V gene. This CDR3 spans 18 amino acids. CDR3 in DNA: TGCGCCAGCAGCCTCGAAACCCTTAGCGGGGGGGCCCCTGAGACCCAGTACTTC. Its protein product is CASSLETLSGGAPETQYF.

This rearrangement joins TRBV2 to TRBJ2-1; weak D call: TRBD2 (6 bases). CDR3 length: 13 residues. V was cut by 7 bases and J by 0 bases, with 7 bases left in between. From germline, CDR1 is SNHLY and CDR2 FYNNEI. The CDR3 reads CASMGLSYNEQFF. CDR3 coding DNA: TGTGCCAGCATGGGACTCTCCTACAATGAGCAGTTCTTC. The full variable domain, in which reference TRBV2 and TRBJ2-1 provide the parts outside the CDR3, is EPEVTQTPSHQVTQMGQEVILRCVPISNHLYFYWYRQILGQKVEFLVSFYNNEISEKSEIFDDQFSVERPDGSNFTLKIRSTKLEDSAMYFCASMGLSYNEQFFGPGTRLTVL.

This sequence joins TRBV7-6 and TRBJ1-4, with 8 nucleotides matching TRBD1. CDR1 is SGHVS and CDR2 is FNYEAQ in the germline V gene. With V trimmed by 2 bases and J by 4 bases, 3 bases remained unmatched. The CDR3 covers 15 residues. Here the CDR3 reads CASSLTTGDNEKLFF. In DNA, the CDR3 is TGTGCCAGCAGCTTAACGACAGGGGATAATGAAAAACTGTTTTTT.

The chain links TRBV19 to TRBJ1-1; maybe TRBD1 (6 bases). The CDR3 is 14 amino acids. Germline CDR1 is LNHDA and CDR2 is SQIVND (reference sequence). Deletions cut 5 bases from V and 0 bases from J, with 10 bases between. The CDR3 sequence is CASSLDRLNTEAFF. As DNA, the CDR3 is TGTGCCAGTAGTCTCGACAGGTTGAACACTGAAGCTTTCTTT. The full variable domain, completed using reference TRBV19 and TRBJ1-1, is DGGITQSPKYLFRKEGQNVTLSCEQNLNHDAMYWYRQDPGQGLRLIYYSQIVNDFQKGDIAEGYSVSREKKESFPLTVTSAQKNPTAFYLCASSLDRLNTEAFFGQGTRLTVV.

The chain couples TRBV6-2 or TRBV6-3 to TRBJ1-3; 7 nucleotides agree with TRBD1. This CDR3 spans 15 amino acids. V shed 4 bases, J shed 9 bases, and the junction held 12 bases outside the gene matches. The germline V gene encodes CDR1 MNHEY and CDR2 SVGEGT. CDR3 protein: CASSWGTAATGTIYF. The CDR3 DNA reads TGTGCCAGCAGTTGGGGGACAGCGGCAACGGGCACCATATATTTT.

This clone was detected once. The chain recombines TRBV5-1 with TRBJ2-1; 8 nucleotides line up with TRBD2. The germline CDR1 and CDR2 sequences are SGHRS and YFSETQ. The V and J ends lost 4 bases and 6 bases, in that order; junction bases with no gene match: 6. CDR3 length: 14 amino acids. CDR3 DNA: TGCGCCAGCAGCGGACAGCGGGGGCTCAATGAGCAGTTCTTC. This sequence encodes CASSGQRGLNEQFF. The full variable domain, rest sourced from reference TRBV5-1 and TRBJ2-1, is KAGVTQTPRYLIKTRGQQVTLSCSPISGHRSVSWYQQTPGQGLQFLFEYFSETQRNKGNFPGRFSGRQFSNSRSEMNVSTLELGDSALYLCASSGQRGLNEQFFGPGTRLTVL.

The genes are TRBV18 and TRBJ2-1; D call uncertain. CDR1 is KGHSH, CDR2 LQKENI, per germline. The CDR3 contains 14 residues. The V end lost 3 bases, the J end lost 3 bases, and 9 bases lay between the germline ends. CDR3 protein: CASSPGQSYNEQFF. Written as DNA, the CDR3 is TGTGCCAGCTCACCTGGGCAGAGCTACAATGAGCAGTTCTTC.

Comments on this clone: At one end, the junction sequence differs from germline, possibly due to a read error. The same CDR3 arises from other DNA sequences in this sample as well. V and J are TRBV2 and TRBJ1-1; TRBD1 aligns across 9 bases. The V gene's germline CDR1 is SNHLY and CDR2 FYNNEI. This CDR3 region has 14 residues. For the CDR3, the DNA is TGTGCCAGCAGTAGAGGGGACAGGGACACTGAAGCCTTCTTT. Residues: CASSRGDRDTEAFF.

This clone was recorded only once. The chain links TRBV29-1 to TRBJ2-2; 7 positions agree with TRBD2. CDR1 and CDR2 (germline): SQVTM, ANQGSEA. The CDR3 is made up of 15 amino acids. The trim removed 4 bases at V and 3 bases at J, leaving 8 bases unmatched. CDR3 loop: CSVADWAGDTGELFF. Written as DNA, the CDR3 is TGCAGCGTTGCTGACTGGGCGGGGGACACCGGGGAGCTGTTTTTT.

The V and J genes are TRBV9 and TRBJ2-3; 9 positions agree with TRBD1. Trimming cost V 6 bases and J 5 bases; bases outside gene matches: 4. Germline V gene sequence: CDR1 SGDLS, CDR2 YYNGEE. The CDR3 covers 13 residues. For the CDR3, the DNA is TGTGCCAGCACCAGACAGGGGGTAGATACGCAGTATTTT. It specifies CASTRQGVDTQYF.

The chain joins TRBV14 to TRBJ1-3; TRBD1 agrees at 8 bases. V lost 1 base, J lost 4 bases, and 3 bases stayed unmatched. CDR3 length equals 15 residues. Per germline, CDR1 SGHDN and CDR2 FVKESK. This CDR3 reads CASSQATGAGNTIYF. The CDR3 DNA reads TGTGCCAGCAGCCAAGCGACAGGGGCCGGAAACACCATATATTTT. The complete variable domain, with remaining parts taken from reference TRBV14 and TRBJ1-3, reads EAGVTQFPSHSVIEKGQTVTLRCDPISGHDNLYWYRRVMGKEIKFLLHFVKESKQDESGMPNNRFLAERTGGTYSTLKVQPAELEDSGVYFCASSQATGAGNTIYFGEGSWLTVV.

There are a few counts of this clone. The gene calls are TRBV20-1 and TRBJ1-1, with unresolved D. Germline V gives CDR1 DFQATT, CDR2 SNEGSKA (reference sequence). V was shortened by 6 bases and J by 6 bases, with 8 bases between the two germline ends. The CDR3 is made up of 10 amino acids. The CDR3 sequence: CSALLAEAFF. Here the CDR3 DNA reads TGCAGTGCCCTTCTCGCTGAAGCTTTCTTT.

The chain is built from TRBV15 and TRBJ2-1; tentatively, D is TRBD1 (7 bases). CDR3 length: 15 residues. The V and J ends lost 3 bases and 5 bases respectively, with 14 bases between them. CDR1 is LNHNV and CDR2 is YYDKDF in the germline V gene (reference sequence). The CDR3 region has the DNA TGTGCCACCAGCAGGGCGGGACAGCTACACAATGAGCAGTTCTTC. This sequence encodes CATSRAGQLHNEQFF.

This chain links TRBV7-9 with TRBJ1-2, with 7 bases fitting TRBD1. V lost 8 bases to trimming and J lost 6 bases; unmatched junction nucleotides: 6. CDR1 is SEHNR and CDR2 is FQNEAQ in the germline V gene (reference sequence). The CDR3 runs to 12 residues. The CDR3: CASLEGADGYTF. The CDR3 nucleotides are TGTGCCAGCCTTGAGGGGGCGGATGGCTACACCTTC.